A selection of T cell receptor beta chains follows, all from one sample in a study of cytomegalovirus exposure and HLA in healthy donors. Sequenced by immunoSEQ multiplex PCR; TCRdb stores in-frame clones only, minus some. Found here are 99,000 or so clones, roughly 80% of them singletons; the top ten hold around 8.6%. The sequenced material came from PBMCs. These receptors originate from a woman in her forties in good health and CMV-seropositive. Each CDR3 is given with its conserved first and last residue. A D gene is named only where the DNA matches it firmly. Only some rows state a clone size, as once, few, many or a class for expanded clones.

clone_size j_call v_call d_call cdr3_nt cdr3_aa
. TRBJ1-1 TRBV13 TRBD1 TGTGCCAGCAGCCCGACCGGGACAGAGACCACTGAAGCTTTCTTT CASSPTGTETTEAFF
. TRBJ1-5 TRBV2 TRBD1 TGTGCCAGCGTAGAGGACAGGGGTGGTAGTCAGCCCCAGCATTTT CASVEDRGGSQPQHF
. TRBJ2-1 TRBV4-2 TRBD2 TGTGCCAGCAGCCAAGCTAAAACTAGCGGCAGTTGGGATGAGCAGTTCTTC CASSQAKTSGSWDEQFF
. TRBJ1-3 TRBV4-3 TRBD1 TGCGCCAGCAGCCACGGGACAGGGGATAATGGAAACACCATATATTTT CASSHGTGDNGNTIYF
. TRBJ1-6 TRBV19 . TGTGCCACCACAGGGCTTGGAGATTCACCCCTCCACTTT CATTGLGDSPLHF
. TRBJ2-7 TRBV19 TRBD2 TGTGCCAGTAGTATATCCTCCGGGGCTAGCGGGAGAATCGAGCAGTACTTC CASSISSGASGRIEQYF
. TRBJ1-4 TRBV19 TRBD1 TGTGCCAGTAGTTTCGGGGACAGAAAACTGTTTTTT CASSFGDRKLFF
. TRBJ2-4 TRBV2 . TGTGCCAGCAGTGGAAGTCAAAGCTTAGCCAAAAACATTCAGTACTTC CASSGSQSLAKNIQYF
. TRBJ2-1 TRBV5-4 TRBD2 TGTGCCAGCAGCGTAAAGCTAGCGGGAGGTATAAATGAGCAGTTCTTC CASSVKLAGGINEQFF
few TRBJ1-6 TRBV5-4 TRBD1 TGTGCCAGCAGCGGAGGAGTAGACAGGGGGAATAATTCACCCCTCCACTTT CASSGGVDRGNNSPLHF
. TRBJ2-1 TRBV2 . TGTGCCAGCAGTGACAGGGACAATGAGCAGTTCTTC CASSDRDNEQFF
. TRBJ1-5 TRBV10-3 . TGTGCCATCAGTGAGTCGTATTCGTCGCTCGGTTATCAGCCCCAGCATTTT CAISESYSSLGYQPQHF
. TRBJ1-1 TRBV5-5 . TGTGCCAGCAGCCTGGCGCCGGTGAACACTGAAGCTTTCTTT CASSLAPVNTEAFF
few TRBJ2-4 TRBV15 . TGTGCCACCAGCAGAGGAGGAGGGGGCCAAAACATTCAGTACTTC CATSRGGGGQNIQYF
. TRBJ1-4 TRBV6-1 TRBD1 TGTGCCAGCAGTGAAGTGGGACAGGGGGCGCCTTATGAAAAACTGTTTTTT CASSEVGQGAPYEKLFF
. TRBJ2-1 TRBV5-1 TRBD2 TGCGCCAGCAGCCTACACCTAGCGGATTACAATGAGCAGTTCTTC CASSLHLADYNEQFF
. TRBJ1-2 TRBV10-3 TRBD1 TGTGCCATCAGTCCGGGACAGGTAGCTAACTATGGCTACACCTTC CAISPGQVANYGYTF
once TRBJ1-5 TRBV27 . TGTGCCAGCAGTGCCGGGGGGCGGATCGGCAATCAGCCCCAGCATTTT CASSAGGRIGNQPQHF
. TRBJ1-4 TRBV10-3 TRBD1 TGTGCCATCAGTAGACAGGGTCTGGCCACTAATGAAAAACTGTTTTTT CAISRQGLATNEKLFF
. TRBJ2-7 TRBV5-4 . TGTGCCAGCAGCCCGACTCCCGTATACGAGCAGTACTTC CASSPTPVYEQYF
few TRBJ2-1 TRBV5-6 TRBD2 TGTGCCAGCAGCTTGCCGGGAGGCCGGAATGAGCAGTTCTTC CASSLPGGRNEQFF
. TRBJ1-1 TRBV5-4 TRBD1 TGTGCCAGCAGCTATGAACTGACAGGGATGAACACTGAAGCTTTCTTT CASSYELTGMNTEAFF
. TRBJ2-2 TRBV4-2 TRBD2 TGTGCCAGCAGCCAAGATGCCGTTGGGGGGGACAACACCGGGGAGCTGTTTTTT CASSQDAVGGDNTGELFF
. TRBJ2-7 TRBV7-2 . TGTGCCAGCAGCTTAGAGGGATGGGCGGGGTTCGAGCAGTACTTC CASSLEGWAGFEQYF
. TRBJ1-3 TRBV6-1 TRBD1 TGTGCCAGCAGGGGGACAGTCCGCTCTGGAAACACCATATATTTT CASRGTVRSGNTIYF
. TRBJ1-3 TRBV4-1 . TGCGCCAGCAGCCAAGAAATTTTGGCAGTTCGAAACACCATATATTTT CASSQEILAVRNTIYF
. TRBJ1-1 TRBV6-4 . TGTGCCAGCAGTAACGGGACACCCGAAGCTTTCTTT CASSNGTPEAFF
. TRBJ2-7 TRBV4-3 . TGCGCCAGCAGCCAAGATGAGTCAACCCCCTACGAGCAGTACTTC CASSQDESTPYEQYF
. TRBJ1-5 TRBV2 TRBD1 TGTGCCAGCGGACAGGGGGGGGCAATAGATCAGCCCCAGCATTTT CASGQGGAIDQPQHF
. TRBJ2-1 TRBV5-1 TRBD2 TGCGCCAGCAGATATAGCGGGGGGGCCTACAATGAGCAGTTCTTC CASRYSGGAYNEQFF
. TRBJ2-7 TRBV10-2 TRBD2 TGCGCCAGCAGGGAAGGACTAGCGGGGGGAGGGCAGTACTTC CASREGLAGGGQYF
. TRBJ2-2 TRBV27 TRBD2 TGTGCCAGCAGTTACGGGGGGAGTTTTCCCGGGGAGCTGTTTTTT CASSYGGSFPGELFF
few TRBJ1-1 TRBV13 . TGTGCCAGCAGCTTATCATCCAGGGTCTATCGTAGTAACACTGAAGCTTTCTTT CASSLSSRVYRSNTEAFF